Following are 8 T cell receptor beta chains from one sample sequenced in a study of cytomegalovirus exposure and HLA in healthy donors. 13 Jbeta primers and 60 Vbeta primers were used for the PCR. TCRdb's table, derived via immunoSEQ multiplex PCR, lists solely in-frame clones and lacks some. This repertoire comprises over 100,000 clones; its ten largest clones make up about 6.8%. Sequencing input: PBMCs. Receptors originate from a man in his forties in good health and CMV-seropositive.

The chain uses TRBV29-1 and TRBJ1-2; D is possibly TRBD1 (5 bases). Trimming left V 2 bases short and J 5 bases short, with 12 bases between. This CDR3 region has 13 residues. The germline gives CDR1 SQVTM, CDR2 ANQGSEA. CDR3 in amino acids: CSVEISGTYGYTF. In nucleotides, the CDR3 is TGCAGCGTTGAAATCTCCGGGACTTATGGCTACACCTTC. Looking up the rest from reference TRBV29-1 and TRBJ1-2 gives the full variable domain: SAVISQKPSRDICQRGTSLTIQCQVDSQVTMMFWYRQQPGQSLTLIATANQGSEATYESGFVIDKFPISRPNLTFSTLTVSNMSPEDSSIYLCSVEISGTYGYTFGSGTRLTVV.

The J gene is TRBJ1-1, the V gene TRBV11-2; maybe TRBD1 (5 bases). Trimming removed 2 bases from V and 1 base from J, with 8 bases in between. This CDR3 contains 14 residues. Germline V gene data show CDR1 as SGHAT and CDR2 as FQNNGV. CDR3 sequence reads: CASSLTGPNTEAFF. The CDR3 DNA reads TGTGCCAGCAGCTTAACAGGACCGAACACTGAAGCTTTCTTT. The complete variable domain, with remaining parts taken from reference TRBV11-2 and TRBJ1-1, reads EAGVAQSPRYKIIEKRQSVAFWCNPISGHATLYWYQQILGQGPKLLIQFQNNGVVDDSQLPKDRFSAERLKGVDSTLKIQPAKLEDSAVYLCASSLTGPNTEAFFGQGTRLTVV.

The chain carries TRBV2 and TRBJ2-5; unclear D gene. This CDR3 has 17 amino acids. Trimming removed 0 bases from V and 7 bases from J, with 21 bases in between. Per germline, CDR1 SNHLY and CDR2 FYNNEI. In DNA, the CDR3 is TGTGCCAGCAGTGAAGCCCCCGAGGCAGCCCTTTATACGACCCAGTACTTC. Translating gives CASSEAPEAALYTTQYF.

The rearrangement joins TRBV7-9 to TRBJ2-7; D is unclear. The V end was cut by 4 bases, the J end by 6 bases, with 13 bases between. The CDR3 extends over 13 amino acids. Germline CDR1 reads SEHNR; CDR2 reads FQNEAQ (reference sequence). The CDR3 coding sequence is TGTGCCAGCAGCTCGCGGAACCGTATCGAGCAGTACTTC. Its protein is CASSSRNRIEQYF.

This chain links TRBV9 with TRBJ2-7, with 7 bases lining up with TRBD2. The length of the CDR3 is 15 residues. Germline V CDR1 and CDR2: SGDLS, YYNGEE. V was pared by 0 bases and J by 5 bases, with 8 bases of the junction left unmatched. CDR3 sequence: CASSVAPGGPDEQYF. CDR3 bases: TGTGCCAGCAGCGTAGCCCCGGGGGGACCCGACGAGCAGTACTTC.

The chain is built from TRBV5-1 and TRBJ1-4; perhaps TRBD1 as D (6 bases). Trimming took off 3 bases at V and 7 bases at J, with 22 bases between the two ends. The germline CDR1 and CDR2 sequences are SGHRS and YFSETQ. The CDR3 consists of 17 residues. The CDR3 sequence: CASSWAGVGARGEKLFF. The CDR3 bases are TGCGCCAGCAGCTGGGCTGGAGTGGGGGCTCGGGGTGAAAAACTGTTTTTT.

The chain recombines TRBV2 with TRBJ2-7, with D possibly being TRBD1 (6 bases). The CDR3 sequence is 14 residues long. The germline V gene has CDR1 SNHLY and CDR2 FYNNEI. The ends were cut back, 8 bases at V and 0 bases at J, with 14 bases in the middle. CDR3: CASLQGVGSYEQYF. Written as DNA, the CDR3 is TGTGCCAGCCTACAGGGAGTAGGCTCCTACGAGCAGTACTTC.

The chain couples TRBV29-1 to TRBJ2-7, with TRBD2 matching 11 bases. CDR1 and CDR2 (germline): SQVTM, ANQGSEA. The CDR3 covers 15 residues. After removal of 4 bases from V and 2 bases from J, the junction contained 7 bases not matched to a gene. CDR3 DNA sequence: TGCAGCGTTGCCCCACTGACTAGCGGGACCTACGAGCAGTACTTC. Amino acids: CSVAPLTSGTYEQYF.